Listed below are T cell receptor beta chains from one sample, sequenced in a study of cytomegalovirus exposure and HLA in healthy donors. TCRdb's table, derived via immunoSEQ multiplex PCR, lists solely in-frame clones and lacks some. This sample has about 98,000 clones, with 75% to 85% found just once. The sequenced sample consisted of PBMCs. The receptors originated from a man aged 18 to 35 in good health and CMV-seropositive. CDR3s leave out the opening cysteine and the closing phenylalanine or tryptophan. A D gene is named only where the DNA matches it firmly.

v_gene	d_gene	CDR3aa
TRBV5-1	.	ASSLGGTSWGETQY
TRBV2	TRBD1	ASTVPGQGPGNTIY
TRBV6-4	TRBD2	AGGLAGGTNTGELF
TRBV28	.	ASSFSAMNTEAF
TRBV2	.	ASSTPERQETQY
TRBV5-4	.	ASSSSGGGGADTQY
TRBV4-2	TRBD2	ASSLSRGGTDTQY
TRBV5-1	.	ASSLESETYEQY
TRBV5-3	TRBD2	ARSLNLAGTSKETQY
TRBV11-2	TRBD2	ASSLVMNRGVTTGELF
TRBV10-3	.	AITTTGSSYEQY
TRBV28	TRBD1	ATAPVRTGEGQPQH
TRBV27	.	ASSFAGAGQPQH
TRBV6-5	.	ARTVYLAYEQY
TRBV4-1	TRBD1	ASSRPGQGTIYEQY
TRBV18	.	ASSEGQTNQPQH
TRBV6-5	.	ASSYSRRNGYT
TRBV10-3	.	AISESPVDTQY
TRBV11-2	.	ASSSSPEYGYT
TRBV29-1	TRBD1	SGRRSRGPNTEAF
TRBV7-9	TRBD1	ASSFPGQGSPQH
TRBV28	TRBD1	ASRSATGDGYT
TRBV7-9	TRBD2	ASSLAAGDTDTQY